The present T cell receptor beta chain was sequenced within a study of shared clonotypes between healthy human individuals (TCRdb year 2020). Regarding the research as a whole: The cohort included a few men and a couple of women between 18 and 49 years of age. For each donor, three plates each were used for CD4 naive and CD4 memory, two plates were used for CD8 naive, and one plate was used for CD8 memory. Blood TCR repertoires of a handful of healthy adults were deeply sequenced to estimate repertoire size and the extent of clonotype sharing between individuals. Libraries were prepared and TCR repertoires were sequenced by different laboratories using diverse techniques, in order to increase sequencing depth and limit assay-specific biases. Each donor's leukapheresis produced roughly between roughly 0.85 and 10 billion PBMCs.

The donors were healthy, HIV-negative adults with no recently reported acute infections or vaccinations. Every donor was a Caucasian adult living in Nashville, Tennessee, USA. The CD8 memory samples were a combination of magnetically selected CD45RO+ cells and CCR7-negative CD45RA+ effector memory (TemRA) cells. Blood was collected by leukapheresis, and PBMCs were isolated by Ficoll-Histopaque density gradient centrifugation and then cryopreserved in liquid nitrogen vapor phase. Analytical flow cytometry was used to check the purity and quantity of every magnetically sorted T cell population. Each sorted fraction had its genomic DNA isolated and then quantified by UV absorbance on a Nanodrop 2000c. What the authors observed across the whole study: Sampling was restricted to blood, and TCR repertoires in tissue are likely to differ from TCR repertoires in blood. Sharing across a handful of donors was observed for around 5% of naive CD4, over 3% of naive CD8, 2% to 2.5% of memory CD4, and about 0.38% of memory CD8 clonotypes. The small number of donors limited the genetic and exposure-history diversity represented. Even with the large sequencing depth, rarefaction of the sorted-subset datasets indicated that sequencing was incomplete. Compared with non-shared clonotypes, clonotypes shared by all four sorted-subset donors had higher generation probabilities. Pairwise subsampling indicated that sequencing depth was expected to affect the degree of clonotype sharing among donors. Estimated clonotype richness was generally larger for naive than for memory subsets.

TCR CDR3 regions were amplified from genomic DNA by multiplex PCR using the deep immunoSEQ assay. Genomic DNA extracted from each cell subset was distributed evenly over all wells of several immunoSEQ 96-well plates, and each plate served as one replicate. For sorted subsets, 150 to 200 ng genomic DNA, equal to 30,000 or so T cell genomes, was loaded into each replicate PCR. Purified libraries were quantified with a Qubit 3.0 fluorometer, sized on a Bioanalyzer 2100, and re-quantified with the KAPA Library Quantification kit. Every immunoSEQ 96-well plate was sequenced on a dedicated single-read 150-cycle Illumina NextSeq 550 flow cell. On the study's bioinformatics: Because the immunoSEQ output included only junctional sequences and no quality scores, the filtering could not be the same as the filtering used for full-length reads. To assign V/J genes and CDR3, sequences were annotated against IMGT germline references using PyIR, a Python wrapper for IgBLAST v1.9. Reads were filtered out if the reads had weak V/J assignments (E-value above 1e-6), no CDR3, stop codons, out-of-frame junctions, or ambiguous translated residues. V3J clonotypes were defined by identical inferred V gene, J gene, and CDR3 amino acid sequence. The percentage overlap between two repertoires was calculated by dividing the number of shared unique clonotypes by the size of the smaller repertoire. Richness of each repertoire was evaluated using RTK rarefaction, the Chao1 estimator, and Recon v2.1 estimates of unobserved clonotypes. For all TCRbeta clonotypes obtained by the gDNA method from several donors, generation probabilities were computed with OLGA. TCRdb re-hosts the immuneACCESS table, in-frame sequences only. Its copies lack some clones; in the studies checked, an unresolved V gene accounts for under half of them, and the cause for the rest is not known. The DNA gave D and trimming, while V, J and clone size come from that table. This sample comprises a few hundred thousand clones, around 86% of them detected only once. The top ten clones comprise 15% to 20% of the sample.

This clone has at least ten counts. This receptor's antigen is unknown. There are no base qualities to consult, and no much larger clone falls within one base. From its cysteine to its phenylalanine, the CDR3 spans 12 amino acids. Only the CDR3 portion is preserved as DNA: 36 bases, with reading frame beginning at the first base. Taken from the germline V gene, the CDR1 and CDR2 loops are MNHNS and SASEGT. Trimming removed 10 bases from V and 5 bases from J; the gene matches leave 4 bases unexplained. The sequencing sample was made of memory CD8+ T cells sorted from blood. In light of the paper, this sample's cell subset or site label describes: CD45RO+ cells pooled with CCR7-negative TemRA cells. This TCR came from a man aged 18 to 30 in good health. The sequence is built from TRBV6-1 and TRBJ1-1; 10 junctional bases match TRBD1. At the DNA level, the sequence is TGTGCCACCGGGACAGGGGTGACTGAAGCTTTCTTT. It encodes CATGTGVTEAFF.